The entry that follows covers one T cell receptor beta chain sequence. This sample stems from a study of T cell changes during pregnancy in multiple sclerosis. Measured with immunoSEQ multiplex PCR; TCRdb has only the in-frame clones, and not every one. The table lists more than 75,000 clones, approximately 94% of them singletons. CDR1 and CDR2 from the germline V gene are SGHDT and YYEEEE. Trimming removed 1 base from V and 4 bases from J; junction bases left unmatched: 5. This CDR3 contains 16 residues. The rearrangement joins TRBV5-6 to TRBJ1-2, with 12 bases fitting TRBD1. The specimen was peripheral blood, collected in the third trimester of pregnancy. The clonotype originates from a female donor with multiple sclerosis, enrolled in a pregnancy study. This CDR3 is CASSLHGTGGGYGYTF. Here the CDR3 DNA reads TGTGCCAGCAGCTTGCACGGGACAGGGGGCGGCTATGGCTACACCTTC. The variable domain in full, with the rest retrieved from reference TRBV5-6 and TRBJ1-2, is DAGVTQSPTHLIKTRGQQVTLRCSPKSGHDTVSWYQQALGQGPQFIFQYYEEEERQRGNFPDRFSGHQFPNYSSELNVNALLLGDSALYLCASSLHGTGGGYGYTFGSGTRLTVV.